This section outlines one T cell receptor beta chain sequence together with its context. This clonotype was found a few times. Its antigen remains unidentified. Base qualities are not provided; no much larger clone lies one nucleotide away. The sample belongs to a study of T cells in Graves' hyperthyroidism and ophthalmopathy (dated by TCRdb to the late 2010s). About the investigation overall: Peripheral blood was collected at initial diagnosis, before any treatment. A discovery cohort of about 100 patients, about 44 with Graves' ophthalmopathy and approximately 57 with stable Graves' hyperthyroidism, was used to find distinguishing TCR V-J signatures. Following sampling, methimazole starting at 30 mg daily was given to hyperthyroidism patients, and high-dose intravenous methylprednisolone was given to ophthalmopathy patients. Prospective prediction of ophthalmopathy was tested in an independent validation cohort of 18 to 20 hyperthyroidism patients and roughly 16 patients who later progressed to ophthalmopathy. In about six Graves' hyperthyroidism patients, the study also compared T-cell repertoires from thyroid tissue with T-cell repertoires from blood. The paper describes TCR Vbeta CDR3 sequencing of 130 to 150 peripheral blood samples, made up of some 42 ophthalmopathy patients, around 78 hyperthyroidism patients and about 17 progressor patients. For training and testing, the 80 to 100 patients in the discovery cohort were randomly divided in a 7:3 ratio.

The junction shows trimming of 0 bases on V and 6 bases on J, plus 12 bases between the germline ends. From the cysteine up to the phenylalanine, the CDR3 has a length of 14 residues. Only the CDR3 DNA is retained, 42 bases long and in frame from the first base. CDR1 and CDR2, per the germline V gene, are SGHRS and YFSETQ. TCR beta CDR3 regions were amplified from RNA transcripts. A first-round RT-PCR of the TCR CDR3 used the HTBI primer set with the Qiagen OneStep RT-PCR kit. A second multiplex PCR round built the libraries, followed by size selection and purification. The libraries were sequenced on an Illumina HiSeq2000 using paired-end 100 bp reads. On the study's bioinformatics: SOAPnuke was used to process the raw data, throwing out any read that contained adapters or uncalled bases, had a mean Phred below 15, or lacked an exact constant-primer or identifier match. COPE v1.2.5 was used to merge the high-quality paired reads, and each unique nucleotide sequence was defined as a clonotype. MiTCR v1.1 was used to align clonotypes to the IMGT TRBV, TRBD and TRBJ reference segments. Analysis was restricted to V-J combinations with a frequency above 0.0001, which covered 98% to 99.2% of repertoires. A TCS score was defined as the ratio of F50 (clonal expansion) to E x V (chaos), with BLOSUM62-based TCRdist applied between CDR3 peptides within each V-J. Welch's t-statistics and random forest reduced some 510 V-J features to around 14, which were used in a naive Bayes classifier (R e1071). Starting from the raw public reads, TCRdb applied fastp trimming at Q25, assembled clones with MiXCR and retained in-frame beta chains. Identical CDR3 protein sequences are pooled into one entry, listed with their most common genes and DNA. The V and J calls and clone size come from TCRdb's table, not from the authors' own analysis. The sample data list about 270,000 distinct CDR3 sequences, and around 20% of these were observed just once. 50% to 75% of the sample belongs to the ten largest clones.

Ophthalmopathy patients had moderately to severely active disease, with a Clinical Activity Score of 3 or more, a NOSPECS grade of 4 or more, and a disease duration of less than 3 months. Exclusion was applied to patients with uncontrolled infections, other autoimmune diseases, pregnancy or lactation. Clinical symptoms, serum thyroxine and TRAb, thyroid ultrasound, and orbital computed tomography formed the basis for the diagnoses. PBMCs were separated from roughly 9.6 ml of fresh peripheral blood using Ficoll-Paque density gradient centrifugation. Total RNA was extracted using Trizol reagent, and RNA quality was assessed on an Agilent 2100 Bioanalyzer. Broad study findings and their caveats: Most expanded thyroid clonotypes (frequency above 0.001) were also detected in blood, a finding suggesting that blood repertoires may reflect thyroid immune responses. In validation, the model predicted progression to ophthalmopathy with over 65% sensitivity and around 72% specificity, a median of roughly seven months before onset. Sample size was not statistically predetermined, and blinding of investigators to group allocation was not performed. In cross-validation, a model built on a 13 V-J signature told ophthalmopathy apart from stable hyperthyroidism with approximately 90% sensitivity and about 81% specificity, and in testing the same model reached 80%/75%.

Recombination joined TRBV5-1 with TRBJ1-2, with no confident D gene call. Sequencing used blood. The source is a man younger than 45 with Graves' ophthalmopathy. The sequence in DNA is TGCGCCAGCAGCTTGGCCGGCGGAATCAATGGCTACACCTTC. The resulting protein is CASSLAGGINGYTF.